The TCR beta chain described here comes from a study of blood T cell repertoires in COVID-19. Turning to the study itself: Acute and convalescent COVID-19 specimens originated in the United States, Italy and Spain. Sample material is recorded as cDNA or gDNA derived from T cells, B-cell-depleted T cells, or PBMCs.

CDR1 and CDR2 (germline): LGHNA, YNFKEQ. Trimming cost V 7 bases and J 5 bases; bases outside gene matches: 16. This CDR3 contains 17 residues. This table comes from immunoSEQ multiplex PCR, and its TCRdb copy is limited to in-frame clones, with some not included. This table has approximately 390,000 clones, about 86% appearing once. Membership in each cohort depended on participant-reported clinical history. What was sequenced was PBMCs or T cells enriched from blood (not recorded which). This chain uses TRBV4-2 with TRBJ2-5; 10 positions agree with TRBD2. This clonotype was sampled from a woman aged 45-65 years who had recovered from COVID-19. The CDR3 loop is CASKPRVERGGLETQYF. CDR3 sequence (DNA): TGTGCCAGCAAGCCAAGAGTCGAGCGGGGGGGCTTGGAGACCCAGTACTTC.